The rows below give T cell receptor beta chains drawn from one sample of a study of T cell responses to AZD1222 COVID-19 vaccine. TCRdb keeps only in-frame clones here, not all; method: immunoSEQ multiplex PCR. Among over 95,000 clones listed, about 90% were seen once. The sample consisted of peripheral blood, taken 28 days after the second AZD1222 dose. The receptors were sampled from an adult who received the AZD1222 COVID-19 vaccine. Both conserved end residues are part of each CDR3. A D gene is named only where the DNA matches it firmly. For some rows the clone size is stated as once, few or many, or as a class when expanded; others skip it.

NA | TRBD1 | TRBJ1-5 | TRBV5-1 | CASSRDSGKNQPQHF | TGCGCCAGCAGCCGGGACAGCGGCAAGAATCAGCCCCAGCATTTT
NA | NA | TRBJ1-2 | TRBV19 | CASGGGANIYGYTF | TGTGCCAGTGGCGGGGGAGCCAATATCTATGGCTACACCTTC
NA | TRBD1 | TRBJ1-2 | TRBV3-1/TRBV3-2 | CASSQGAGGGYTF | TGTGCCAGCAGCCAAGGCGCAGGGGGCGGCTACACCTTC
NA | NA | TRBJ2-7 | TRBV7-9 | CASSLDQSSYEQYF | TGTGCCAGCAGCTTAGACCAGAGCTCCTACGAGCAGTACTTC
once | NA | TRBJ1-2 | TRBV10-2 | CASSRNRNYGYTF | TGCGCCAGCAGTCGGAACAGGAACTATGGCTACACCTTC
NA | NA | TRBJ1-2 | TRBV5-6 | CASSLAGRGYTF | TGTGCCAGCAGCTTGGCAGGCCGAGGCTACACCTTC
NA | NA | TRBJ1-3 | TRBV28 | CASGSSSQGAGNTIYF | TGTGCCAGCGGATCCTCCTCGCAGGGAGCTGGAAACACCATATATTTT
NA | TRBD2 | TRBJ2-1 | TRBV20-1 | CSASNRTSGSSEQFF | TGCAGTGCTAGTAACCGGACTAGCGGGAGTAGTGAGCAGTTCTTC
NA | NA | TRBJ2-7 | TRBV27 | CATFSLDGPYEQYF | TGTGCCACCTTTTCGTTAGACGGTCCCTACGAGCAGTACTTC
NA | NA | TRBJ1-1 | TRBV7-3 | CASSASMNTEAFF | TGTGCCAGCAGCGCCTCCATGAACACTGAAGCTTTCTTT
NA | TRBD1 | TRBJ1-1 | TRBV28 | CASSTGEAEAFF | TGTGCCAGCAGCACAGGGGAAGCTGAAGCTTTCTTT
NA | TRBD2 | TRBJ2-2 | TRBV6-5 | CASSYIAGGPSGELFF | TGTGCCAGCAGTTACATAGCGGGAGGGCCATCCGGGGAGCTGTTTTTT
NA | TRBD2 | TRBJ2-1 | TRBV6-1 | CASSEGLAGLNEQFF | TGTGCCAGCAGTGAAGGACTAGCGGGATTAAATGAGCAGTTCTTC
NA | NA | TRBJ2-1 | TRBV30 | CAWGGGSSYNEQFF | TGTGCCTGGGGGGGCGGGAGCTCCTACAATGAGCAGTTCTTC
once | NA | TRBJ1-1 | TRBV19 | CASSMGGGVSTEAFF | TGTGCCAGTAGTATGGGGGGAGGGGTCAGCACTGAAGCTTTCTTT
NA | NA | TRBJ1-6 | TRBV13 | CASSLWRRNSPLHF | TGTGCCAGCAGCTTATGGCGACGAAATTCACCCCTCCACTTT
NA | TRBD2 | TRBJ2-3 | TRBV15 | CATSRDLAGVTDTQYF | TGTGCCACCAGCAGAGATCTAGCGGGAGTTACAGATACGCAGTATTTT